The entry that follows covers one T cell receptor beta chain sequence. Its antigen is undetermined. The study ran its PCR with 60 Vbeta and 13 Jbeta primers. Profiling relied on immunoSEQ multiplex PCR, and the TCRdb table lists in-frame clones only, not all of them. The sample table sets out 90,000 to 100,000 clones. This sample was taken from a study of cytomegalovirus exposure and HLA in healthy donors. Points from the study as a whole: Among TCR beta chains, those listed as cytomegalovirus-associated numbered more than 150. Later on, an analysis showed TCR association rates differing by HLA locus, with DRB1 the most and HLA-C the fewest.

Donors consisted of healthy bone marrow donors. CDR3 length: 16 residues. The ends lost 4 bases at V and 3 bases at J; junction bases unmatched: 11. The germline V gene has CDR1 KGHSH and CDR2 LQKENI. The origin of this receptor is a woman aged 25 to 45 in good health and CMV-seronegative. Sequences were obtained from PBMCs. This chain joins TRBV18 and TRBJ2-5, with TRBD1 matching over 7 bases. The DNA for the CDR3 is TGTGCCAGCTCACGGGGCCCCGGGACAGATAAAGAGACCCAGTACTTC. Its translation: CASSRGPGTDKETQYF.